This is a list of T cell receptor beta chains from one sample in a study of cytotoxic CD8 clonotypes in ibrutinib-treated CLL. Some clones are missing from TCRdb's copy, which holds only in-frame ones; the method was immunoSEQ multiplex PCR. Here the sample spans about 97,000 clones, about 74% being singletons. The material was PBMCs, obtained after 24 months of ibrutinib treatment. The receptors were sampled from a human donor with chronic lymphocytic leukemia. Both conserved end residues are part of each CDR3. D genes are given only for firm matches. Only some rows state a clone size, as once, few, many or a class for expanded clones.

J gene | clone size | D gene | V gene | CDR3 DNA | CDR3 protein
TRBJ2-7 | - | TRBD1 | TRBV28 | TGTGCCAGCAGATCCGCCCCGGGACAGGGTTCCTACGAGCAGTACTTC | CASRSAPGQGSYEQYF
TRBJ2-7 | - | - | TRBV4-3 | TGCGCCAGCAGCCAAGCCTTGGTAGCCTTATACGAGCAGTACTTC | CASSQALVALYEQYF
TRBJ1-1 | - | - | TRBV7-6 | TGTGCCAGCAGCTTAGGGCGGAACACTGAAGCTTTCTTT | CASSLGRNTEAFF
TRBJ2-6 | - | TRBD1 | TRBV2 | TGTGCCAGCACTAAGGGGGCCACTGGGGCCAACGTCCTGACTTTC | CASTKGATGANVLTF
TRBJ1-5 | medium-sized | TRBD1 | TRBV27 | TGTGCCAGCAGTTTATACAGGGGAGGCAATCAGCCCCAGCATTTT | CASSLYRGGNQPQHF
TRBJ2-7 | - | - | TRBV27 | TGTGCCAGCAGTTTGAATTTTCCCATTTCCTTCTACGAGCAGTACTTC | CASSLNFPISFYEQYF
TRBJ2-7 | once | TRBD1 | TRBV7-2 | TGTGCCAGCAGCCAGACAGGGAACTACGAGCAGTACTTC | CASSQTGNYEQYF
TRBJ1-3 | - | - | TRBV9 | TGTGCCAGCGCCGGGACTGGAAACACCATATATTTT | CASAGTGNTIYF
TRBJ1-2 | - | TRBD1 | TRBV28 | TGTGCCAGCAGTTTTGGCAGGGGGATTCATGGCTACACCTTC | CASSFGRGIHGYTF
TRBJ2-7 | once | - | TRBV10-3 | TGTGCCATCAGTGATGGGACCCCCGCCGAGCAGTACTTC | CAISDGTPAEQYF
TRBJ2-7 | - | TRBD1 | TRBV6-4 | TGTGCCAGCTTGGACAGGACGGCTTTTACTAAAAACTCCTACGAGCAGTACTTC | CASLDRTAFTKNSYEQYF
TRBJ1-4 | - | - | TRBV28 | TGTGCCAGCAGTTTATATGAAAAACTGTTTTTT | CASSLYEKLFF
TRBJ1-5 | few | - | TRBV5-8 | TGTGCCAGCAGCTTGGGAGATATTCGAAATCAGCCCCAGCATTTT | CASSLGDIRNQPQHF
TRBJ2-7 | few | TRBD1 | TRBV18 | TGTGCCAGCTCACAGGGACAGACCTACGAGCAGTACTTC | CASSQGQTYEQYF
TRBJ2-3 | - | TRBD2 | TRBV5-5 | TGTGCCAGCAGCCACCGCGGGGTAGCGGGATCAGATACGCAGTATTTT | CASSHRGVAGSDTQYF
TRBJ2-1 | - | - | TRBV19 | TGTGCCAGTAGTAATGTGTTTGAGCAGTTCTTC | CASSNVFEQFF
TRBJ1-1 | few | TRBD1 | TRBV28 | TGTGCCAGCAACGGACAGGCCGGGGACACTGAAGCTTTCTTT | CASNGQAGDTEAFF
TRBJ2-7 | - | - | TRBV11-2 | TGTGCCAGCAGCTTCGCCCGGGGGAAATACGAGCAGTACTTC | CASSFARGKYEQYF
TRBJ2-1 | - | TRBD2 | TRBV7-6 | TGTGCCAGCAGCTTAACGACTAGCGGGAGGCTCCCCTACAATGAGCAGTTCTTC | CASSLTTSGRLPYNEQFF
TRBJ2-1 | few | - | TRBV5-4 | TGTGCCAGCAGCTTGGGGGCTAGCATCGATGAGCAGTTCTTC | CASSLGASIDEQFF
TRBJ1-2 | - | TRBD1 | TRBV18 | TGTGCCAGCTCTCTCGGACAGGGACAGTCTGGCTACACCTTC | CASSLGQGQSGYTF
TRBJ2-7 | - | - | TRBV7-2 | TGTGCCAGCAGCTTAGCGCAGGCAGGGAACCTCTACGAGCAGTACTTC | CASSLAQAGNLYEQYF
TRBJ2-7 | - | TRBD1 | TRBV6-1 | TGTGCCAGCAGGGACAGGGGGGAATTGTACGAGCAGTACTTC | CASRDRGELYEQYF
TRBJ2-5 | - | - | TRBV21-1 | TGTGCCAGCAGCACAGGGGGTGATAGAGAGACCCAGTACTTC | CASSTGGDRETQYF
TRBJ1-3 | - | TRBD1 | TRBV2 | TGTGCCAGCAAACTACAGGGGTCCGGAAACACCATATATTTT | CASKLQGSGNTIYF
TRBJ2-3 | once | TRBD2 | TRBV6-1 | TGTGCCAGCAGTGAAGTGGCGAGGTTGTGGCTTGGGACTAGCGGGAGGATTTCGGCAGATACGCAGTATTTT | CASSEVARLWLGTSGRISADTQYF
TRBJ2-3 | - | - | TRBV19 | TGTGCCAGTAGACCTCCGGGCAATACGCAGTATTTT | CASRPPGNTQYF
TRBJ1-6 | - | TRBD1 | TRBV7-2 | TGTGCCAGCAGCTATTCAGGGGGCGCCTATTCACCCCTCCACTTT | CASSYSGGAYSPLHF
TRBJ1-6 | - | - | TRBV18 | TGTGCCAGCTCACCACCTCCCTCCTATAATTCACCCCTCCACTTT | CASSPPPSYNSPLHF
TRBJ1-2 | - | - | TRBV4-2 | TGTGCCAGCAGCCAAGGTGGGAGGGCGCCTAACTATGGCTACACCTTC | CASSQGGRAPNYGYTF
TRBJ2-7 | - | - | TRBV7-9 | TGTGCCAGCAGCTTTGACCTCCGTAAGAGCTCCTACGAGCAGTACTTC | CASSFDLRKSSYEQYF
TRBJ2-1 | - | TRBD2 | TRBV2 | TGTGCCAGCAGGACGGGACTAGCGTCCTACAATGAGCAGTTCTTC | CASRTGLASYNEQFF
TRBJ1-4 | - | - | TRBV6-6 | TGTGCCAGCAGAAGGAGCGTAAATGAAAAACTGTTTTTT | CASRRSVNEKLFF
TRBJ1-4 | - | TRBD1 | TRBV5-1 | TGCGCCAGCAGCAGGGACAGTCACGAAAAACTGTTTTTT | CASSRDSHEKLFF
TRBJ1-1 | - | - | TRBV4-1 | TGCGCCAGCAGCCAAGAAACCCCAGGGTGGCTGAACACTGAAGCTTTCTTT | CASSQETPGWLNTEAFF
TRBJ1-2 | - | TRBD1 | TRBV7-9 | TGTGCCAGCAGCTTAGCAGACAGGGTTGCGAGCTACACCTTC | CASSLADRVASYTF
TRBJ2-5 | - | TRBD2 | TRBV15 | TGTGCCACCAGCAGGGGGACTAGCGGGAAAGAGACCCAGTACTTC | CATSRGTSGKETQYF
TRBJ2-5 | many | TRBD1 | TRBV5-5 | TGTGCCAGCAGCTTGGCAGGGGGAAAGACCCAGTACTTC | CASSLAGGKTQYF
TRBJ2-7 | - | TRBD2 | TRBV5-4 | TGTGCCAGCAGAGGCGGGGGAACATACGAGCAGTACTTC | CASRGGGTYEQYF
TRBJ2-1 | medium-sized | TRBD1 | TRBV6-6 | TGTGCCAGCAGACCGGACAGGGGGTCTTACAATGAGCAGTTCTTC | CASRPDRGSYNEQFF
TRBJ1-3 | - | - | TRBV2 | TGTGCCAGCGGAGGGGGGCCTGGAAACACCATATATTTT | CASGGGPGNTIYF
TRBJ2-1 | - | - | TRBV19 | TGTGCCAGTACCGGGGATGGACCCAGCTCCTACAATGAGCAGTTCTTC | CASTGDGPSSYNEQFF
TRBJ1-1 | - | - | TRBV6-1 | TGTGCCAGCACTTATAGTGGGACAACTAACACTGAAGCTTTCTTT | CASTYSGTTNTEAFF
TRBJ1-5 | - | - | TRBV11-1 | TGTGCCAGCAGCAAGACCGGGGACGGACGCAATCAGCCCCAGCATTTT | CASSKTGDGRNQPQHF
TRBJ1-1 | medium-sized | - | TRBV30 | TGTGCCTGGAGTGACGAGGTGAACACTGAAGCTTTCTTT | CAWSDEVNTEAFF
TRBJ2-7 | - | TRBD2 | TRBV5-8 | TGTGCCAGCAGCTTTCGACTAGCGGGAGCCTACGAGCAGTACTTC | CASSFRLAGAYEQYF
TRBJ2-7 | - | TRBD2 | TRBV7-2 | TGTGCCAGCATGCTAGGCGGGACTAGCGGCTCCTACGAGCAGTACTTC | CASMLGGTSGSYEQYF
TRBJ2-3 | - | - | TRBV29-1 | TGCAGCGCAGGGGCCACAGATACGCAGTATTTT | CSAGATDTQYF
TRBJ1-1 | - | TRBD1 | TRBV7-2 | TGTGCCAGCAGCCCAGGGGGCTTCTACACTGAAGCTTTCTTT | CASSPGGFYTEAFF
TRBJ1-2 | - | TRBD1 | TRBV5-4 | TGTGCCAGCAGCTTGACGCCGGGACAGGGGGCGCAGAGTGGCTACACCTTC | CASSLTPGQGAQSGYTF
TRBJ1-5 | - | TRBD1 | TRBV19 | TGTGCCACCAACACAGGGGTCGCGCCCCAGCATTTT | CATNTGVAPQHF
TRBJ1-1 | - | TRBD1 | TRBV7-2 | TGTGCCAGCAGTCCAGGGGGTTGGAGCTCTGAAGCTTTCTTT | CASSPGGWSSEAFF
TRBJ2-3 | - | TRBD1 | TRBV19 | TGTGCCAGTAGCCCGGACAGGGGTGATACGCAGTATTTT | CASSPDRGDTQYF
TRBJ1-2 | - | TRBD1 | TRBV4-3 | TGCGCCAGCAGCCAAAAACCGACAGGGGACCATGGCTACACCTTC | CASSQKPTGDHGYTF
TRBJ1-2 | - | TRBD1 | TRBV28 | TGTGCCAGCAGCTCAAGACAGGGGGCTGGCTACACCTTC | CASSSRQGAGYTF
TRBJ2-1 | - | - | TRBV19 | TGTGCCAGTAGTATAGTGGGAGAGGCTTCGAATGAGCAGTTCTTC | CASSIVGEASNEQFF
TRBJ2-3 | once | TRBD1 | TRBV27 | TGTGCCAGCAGTTATGACAGGGTAATGGATACGCAGTATTTT | CASSYDRVMDTQYF
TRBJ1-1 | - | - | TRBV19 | TGTGCCAGTAGTATAGCCCACACTGAAGCTTTCTTT | CASSIAHTEAFF
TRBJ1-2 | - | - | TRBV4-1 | TGCGCCAGCAGCCAGGGCGGGGGTGGCTACACCTTC | CASSQGGGGYTF